The 14 T cell receptor beta chains below were found in one sample sequenced in a study of blood T cells in healthy people across ages. It was with a sample-barcoded 5' primer and a J-beta primer mix that a second PCR of roughly 7 to 12 cycles was run. TCRdb used MiXCR to reprocess the 5' RACE reads, holding one entry per CDR3 protein. The sample includes about 1.6 million distinct CDR3 sequences, about 35% seen only once; the top ten take 11%. Sequencing was carried out using blood. The receptors were sampled from a woman aged 25 to 39 in good health.

The J gene is TRBJ2-5, the V gene TRBV20-1; D tentatively reads TRBD1 or TRBD2 (5 bases each). The CDR3 has 13 residues. Per the germline V gene, CDR1 is DFQATT and CDR2 is SNEGSKA (reference sequence). V was pared by 3 bases and J by 11 bases, with 19 bases between. DNA of the CDR3: TGCAGTGCTAGCCGGACACCTCTGGGAGAGCAGTACTTC. Protein product: CSASRTPLGEQYF.

In this sample, this clonotype turned up a few times. The chain combines TRBV20-1 with TRBJ2-3; 14 bases are a match to TRBD2. CDR3 length: 16 residues. Germline values: CDR1 DFQATT, CDR2 SNEGSKA (reference sequence). The J segment lost 2 bases and the V segment lost 6 bases, leaving 7 bases of the junction unmatched. The CDR3, as DNA: TGCAGTGCGGCCGGGACTAGCGGGGGCTACACAGATACGCAGTATTTT. Its translation: CSAAGTSGGYTDTQYF.

This clonotype was seen a single time. The CDR3 spells CASSDDRGQYGYTF. The CDR3 bases are TGTGCCAGCAGCGACGACAGGGGGCAATATGGCTACACCTTC. This chain uses TRBV2 with TRBJ1-2; 10 bases fit TRBD1. Germline V gene sequence: CDR1 SNHLY, CDR2 FYNNEI. Trimming removed 6 bases from V and 5 bases from J; junction bases left unmatched: 6. This CDR3 is built from 14 residues.

The rearrangement joins TRBV28 to TRBJ1-2; D remains unclear. V lost 6 bases and J lost 2, with 13 bases in between. CDR1 is MDHEN, CDR2 SYDVKM, per germline. The length of the CDR3 is 14 residues. The DNA of the CDR3 is TGTGCCAGCAGATCTCACGCCGGCAACTATGGCTACACCTTC. As protein: CASRSHAGNYGYTF.

Regarding this clonotype: The junction does not match germline at one end; this may be a read error. This chain uses TRBV5-1 with TRBJ2-1; TRBD1 matches 10 bases. Per germline, CDR1 SGHRS and CDR2 YFSETQ. The CDR3 sequence is 14 residues long. In DNA form, the CDR3 reads TGCACCAGCAGCTTAGGACAGGGGGTAAATGAGCAGTTCTTC. It translates to CTSSLGQGVNEQFF.

This clonotype was picked up a small number of times. The gene calls are TRBV20-1 and TRBJ2-3; TRBD2 aligns across 12 bases. The CDR3 loop spans 18 amino acids. Looked up from germline, CDR1 is DFQATT and CDR2 is SNEGSKA (reference sequence). CDR3 in amino acids: CIPKLAGGGGLSTDTQYF. The CDR3 region has the DNA TGCATCCCCAAACTAGCGGGAGGCGGGGGACTTAGCACAGATACGCAGTATTTT.

Note on this clonotype: Just one base apart from a much larger clone, this may be a read error. The chain links TRBV10-3 to TRBJ2-6; D may be TRBD2 (5 bases). In germline, CDR1 is ENHRY, CDR2 SYGVKD. The CDR3 is made up of 16 amino acids. CDR3 coding DNA: TGTACCATCAGTGACCCCCGGGAAACTGGGGCCAACGTCCTGACTTTC. Translation: CTISDPRETGANVLTF.

This clonotype was seen repeatedly, ten times or more. The chain has TRBV5-1 and TRBJ2-2; possible D gene TRBD1, 6 bases. The germline gives CDR1 SGHRS, CDR2 YFSETQ. V shed 0 bases and J shed 3 bases, with 9 bases lying between them. There are 15 residues in the CDR3. CDR3 sequence: CASSLGQGYTGELFF. The DNA of the CDR3 is TGCGCCAGCAGCTTGGGTCAGGGGTACACCGGGGAGCTGTTTTTT.

On this clonotype itself: One junction end does not reproduce the germline sequence, and a read error may be involved. The chain carries TRBV20-1 and TRBJ2-5; weak D call: TRBD2 (5 bases). The CDR3 is 12 residues long. Germline V gene data show CDR1 as DFQATT and CDR2 as SNEGSKA (reference sequence). CDR3 in amino acids: CRASEGGETPYF. CDR3 in DNA: TGCAGGGCTAGTGAGGGTGGGGAGACCCCGTACTTC.

This clonotype appeared once. The junction does not match germline at one end; this may be a read error. V and J are TRBV6-1 and TRBJ2-5; 8 bases are shared with TRBD2. The germline CDR1 and CDR2 sequences are MNHNS and SASEGT. There are 13 residues in the CDR3. CDR3 nucleotides: TGTGCCAGGTCGGGGGGGCCCCAAGGGACCCAGTACTTC. Translating gives CARSGGPQGTQYF.

This clonotype has just a few counts. The gene calls are TRBV4-2 and TRBJ1-4, with a weak D call TRBD1 (5 bases). V lost 0 bases, J lost 9 bases, and 14 bases lay in between. Germline CDR1 is LGHNA and CDR2 is YNFKEQ. CDR3 length: 15 amino acids. In DNA, the CDR3 is TGTGCCAGCAGCCAAGAGAGGGACGGAATGAAAAAACTGTTTTTT. It encodes CASSQERDGMKKLFF.

This clonotype was seen more than once but under ten times. The V call is TRBV5-1, the J call TRBJ2-7; 15 nucleotides align to TRBD2. There are 17 residues in the CDR3. V was pared by 4 bases and J by 4 bases, with 9 bases of the junction left unmatched. Germline-derived CDR1 and CDR2 are SGHRS and YFSETQ. CDR3 in amino acids: CASSPWTSGGATYEQYF. The CDR3 nucleotides read TGCGCCAGCAGCCCCTGGACTAGCGGGGGGGCCACGTACGAGCAGTACTTC. The full variable domain, rest sourced from reference TRBV5-1 and TRBJ2-7, is KAGVTQTPRYLIKTRGQQVTLSCSPISGHRSVSWYQQTPGQGLQFLFEYFSETQRNKGNFPGRFSGRQFSNSRSEMNVSTLELGDSALYLCASSPWTSGGATYEQYFGPGTRLTVT.

V is TRBV20-1 and J is TRBJ2-1; 7 nucleotides agree with TRBD1. The germline CDR1 and CDR2 sequences are DFQATT and SNEGSKA (reference sequence). The V and J ends lost 4 bases and 0 bases, in that order; junction bases with no gene match: 15. This CDR3 region has 18 residues. The CDR3 is CSAIYRGRYKSSYNEQFF. The CDR3 DNA follows: TGCAGTGCTATTTACAGGGGACGCTACAAGAGCTCCTACAATGAGCAGTTCTTC.

The chain uses TRBV7-9 and TRBJ2-4; no definite D call. This CDR3 is 13 amino acids long. Per the germline V gene, CDR1 is SEHNR and CDR2 is FQNEAQ (reference sequence). Trimming left V 5 bases short and J 8 bases short, with 13 bases between. The chain's CDR3 is CASSPRGRHIQYF. CDR3 sequence (DNA): TGTGCCAGCAGCCCCCGTGGGCGGCACATTCAGTACTTC.